These 28 T cell receptor beta chains share one sample of origin, sequenced in a study of T cell changes during pregnancy in multiple sclerosis (dated by TCRdb to about 2019). The receptor library was made with the immunoSEQ multiplex PCR assay. TCRdb's version of the immuneACCESS table is confined to in-frame rearrangements and falls short of the full clone set. An unresolved V gene accounts for under half of the shortfall where checked; the remainder is of unknown origin. For this sample the table gives about 100,000 clones, of which 90% to 95% were detected only once. Over 0.7% of the sample lies in the top ten. Sequencing was performed on peripheral blood, taken before pregnancy. The receptors here all came from a female donor with multiple sclerosis, enrolled in a pregnancy study.

V gene TRBV27 combines with J gene TRBJ1-1; D is unclear. Germline values: CDR1 MNHEY, CDR2 SMNVEV (reference sequence). V lost 8 bases, J lost 1 base, and 11 bases lay in between. CDR3 length: 13 residues. In DNA form, the CDR3 reads TGTGCCAGCGGTAGAGGGCGGAACACTGAAGCTTTCTTT. Translation: CASGRGRNTEAFF.

The V call is TRBV28, the J call TRBJ2-7, with 9 bases aligning to TRBD2. Germline V gene sequence: CDR1 MDHEN, CDR2 SYDVKM. The CDR3 has 15 residues. V was clipped by 3 bases and J by 2 bases; unmatched bases: 5. CDR3 sequence: CASSFPGLAAYEQYF. CDR3 nucleotides: TGTGCCAGCAGTTTCCCGGGACTAGCAGCCTACGAGCAGTACTTC.

The chain couples TRBV4-1 to TRBJ2-7; tentatively, D is TRBD2 (6 bases). Germline V gives CDR1 MGHRA, CDR2 YSYEKL. The CDR3 spans 13 residues. The ends were cut back, 3 bases at V and 0 bases at J, with 6 bases in the middle. The DNA of the CDR3 is TGCGCCAGCAGCCAGACTAGCTCCTACGAGCAGTACTTC. Protein sequence: CASSQTSSYEQYF.

The chain joins TRBV5-3 to TRBJ1-5; 8 bases are shared with TRBD1. TRBV5-3 is placed among ORFs of uncertain function. This CDR3 has 16 amino acids. V trimming: 9 bases; J trimming: 2 bases; junction bases outside the gene matches: 13. The CDR3 loop reads CATEGLGQERNQPQHF. For the CDR3, the DNA is TGTGCCACTGAGGGCCTGGGACAGGAGCGCAATCAGCCCCAGCATTTT.

This clone was observed once. The chain joins TRBV29-1 to TRBJ1-5; no clear D gene. Germline V gives CDR1 SQVTM, CDR2 ANQGSEA. CDR3 length: 12 amino acids. The V gene lost 4 bases and the J gene lost 5 bases, with 9 bases spanning the gap. The CDR3, as DNA: TGCAGCGTTGGAGGGAAGGATCAGCCCCAGCATTTT. As protein: CSVGGKDQPQHF.

The chain is built from TRBV19 and TRBJ2-7; D unresolved. The CDR3 runs 13 residues. The V end was cut by 6 bases, the J end by 2 bases, with 11 bases between. The germline gives CDR1 LNHDA, CDR2 SQIVND (reference sequence). CDR3 coding DNA: TGTGCCAGTAGGCGAGACAATACCTACGAGCAGTACTTC. Translating it yields CASRRDNTYEQYF. The complete variable domain, with remaining parts taken from reference TRBV19 and TRBJ2-7, reads DGGITQSPKYLFRKEGQNVTLSCEQNLNHDAMYWYRQDPGQGLRLIYYSQIVNDFQKGDIAEGYSVSREKKESFPLTVTSAQKNPTAFYLCASRRDNTYEQYFGPGTRLTVT.

V usage is TRBV9 and J usage is TRBJ2-3; 10 positions match TRBD2. From germline, CDR1 is SGDLS and CDR2 YYNGEE. The CDR3 extends over 16 amino acids. V lost 0 bases and J lost 5; bases outside the gene matches: 6. The CDR3 loop is CASSVVSGRAEDTQYF. CDR3 bases: TGTGCCAGCAGCGTAGTAAGCGGGAGGGCCGAAGATACGCAGTATTTT. The entire variable domain, with the rest obtained from reference TRBV9 and TRBJ2-3, is as follows: DSGVTQTPKHLITATGQRVTLRCSPRSGDLSVYWYQQSLDQGLQFLIQYYNGEERAKGNILERFSAQQFPDLHSELNLSSLELGDSALYFCASSVVSGRAEDTQYFGPGTRLTVL.

This chain links TRBV6-1 with TRBJ2-1, with 7 bases fitting TRBD2. Trimming took 5 bases from V and 9 from J; bases not matched to a gene: 7. This CDR3 contains 13 residues. Germline values: CDR1 MNHNS, CDR2 SASEGT. CDR3 protein: CASSTGTMGEQFF. The CDR3 DNA is TGTGCCAGCAGTACCGGGACTATGGGTGAGCAGTTCTTC.

This clone was seen a single time. The chain carries TRBV7-9 and TRBJ2-1, with D unclear. Trimming pared 4 bases from V and 0 bases from J, leaving 10 bases between. CDR1 and CDR2 (germline): SEHNR, FQNEAQ (reference sequence). CDR3 size: 15 residues. The chain's CDR3 is CASSSSESSYNEQFF. The CDR3 region has the DNA TGTGCCAGCAGCTCCTCGGAGAGCTCCTACAATGAGCAGTTCTTC.

The chain employs TRBV20-1 and TRBJ2-2; a possible D gene is TRBD2 (5 bases). The germline CDR1 and CDR2 sequences are DFQATT and SNEGSKA (reference sequence). The length of the CDR3 is 11 residues. V dropped 6 bases and J dropped 8 bases, with 10 bases sitting between them. The CDR3, as DNA: TGCAGTGCCCTTACTAGGGGGGAGCTGTTTTTT. Protein product: CSALTRGELFF.

The chain uses TRBV18 and TRBJ2-1, with D possibly TRBD1 on 7 matching bases. The germline CDR1 and CDR2 sequences are KGHSH and LQKENI. Trimming took off 2 bases at V and 4 bases at J, with 12 bases between the two ends. CDR3 size: 15 residues. The CDR3 loop is CASSPETGTYNEQFF. As DNA, the CDR3 is TGTGCCAGCTCACCAGAGACAGGGACTTACAATGAGCAGTTCTTC. Drawing the rest from reference TRBV18 and TRBJ2-1, the complete variable domain is NAGVMQNPRHLVRRRGQEARLRCSPMKGHSHVYWYRQLPEEGLKFMVYLQKENIIDESGMPKERFSAEFPKEGPSILRIQQVVRGDSAAYFCASSPETGTYNEQFFGPGTRLTVL.

This clone showed up just once. The chain links TRBV5-1 to TRBJ2-5; 7 bases are shared with TRBD1. This CDR3 is built from 13 residues. The germline V gene encodes CDR1 SGHRS and CDR2 YFSETQ. The junction had 1 base not matched to a gene; V was cut back by 0 bases and J by 5 bases. The CDR3 coding sequence is TGCGCCAGCAGCTTGGACAGGGGCGAGACCCAGTACTTC. Translated, it gives CASSLDRGETQYF.

The chain has TRBV5-1 and TRBJ1-2, with 7 bases fitting TRBD1. The ends lost 0 bases at V and 4 bases at J; junction bases unmatched: 6. The CDR3 runs to 15 residues. CDR1 SGHRS and CDR2 YFSETQ come from the germline V gene. CDR3 region: CASSLDFRDSYGYTF. The CDR3, as DNA: TGCGCCAGCAGCTTGGACTTCCGGGACAGCTATGGCTACACCTTC.

V usage is TRBV28 and J usage is TRBJ1-1; weak D call: TRBD1 (5 bases). This CDR3 is 13 amino acids long. Germline V gene sequence: CDR1 MDHEN, CDR2 SYDVKM. Deletions cut 5 bases from V and 3 bases from J, with 10 bases between. Written as DNA, the CDR3 is TGTGCCAGCAGTCCGCGACAGTACACTGAAGCTTTCTTT. Translating gives CASSPRQYTEAFF.

The rearrangement uses TRBV19 and TRBJ2-7; 8 positions match TRBD1. The CDR3 loop spans 14 amino acids. V lost 8 bases, J lost 1 base, and 7 bases stayed unmatched. Per germline, CDR1 LNHDA and CDR2 SQIVND (reference sequence). CDR3 nucleotides: TGTGCCAGTTCTGGACAGGGAAGATCCTACGAGCAGTACTTC. Translation gives CASSGQGRSYEQYF.

This sequence joins TRBV5-4 and TRBJ1-2; TRBD1 matches at 7 bases. The ends lost 3 bases at V and 2 bases at J; junction bases unmatched: 13. There are 17 residues in the CDR3. Germline-derived CDR1 and CDR2 are SGHNT and YYREEE (reference sequence). The CDR3 DNA reads TGTGCCAGCAGCTCGCAACTTGGAGGGGGCCTCAACTATGGCTACACCTTC. It yields the protein CASSSQLGGGLNYGYTF.

The chain is built from TRBV2 and TRBJ1-5, with 7 bases identical to TRBD1. The germline CDR1 and CDR2 sequences are SNHLY and FYNNEI. The CDR3 has 13 residues. The V gene end was trimmed by 5 bases and the J gene end by 4 bases; junction bases not matched to a gene: 2. CDR3 DNA: TGTGCCAGCAGTTTGGACAGGAATCAGCCCCAGCATTTT. This encodes CASSLDRNQPQHF.

This clone has just one count. The chain joins TRBV6-1 to TRBJ2-7; D may be TRBD1 (6 bases). CDR1 is MNHNS and CDR2 is SASEGT in the germline V gene. The CDR3 has 12 amino acids. The V gene lost 3 bases and the J gene lost 8 bases, with 11 bases spanning the gap. The CDR3 bases are TGTGCCAGCAGTGACCGGACAGTCAAGCAGTACTTC. Encoded protein: CASSDRTVKQYF.

The chain employs TRBV5-4 and TRBJ2-7, with D possibly being TRBD2 (7 bases). The CDR3 is 15 amino acids. The V end lost 1 base, the J end lost 0 bases, and 11 bases lay between the germline ends. Germline assignment: CDR1 SGHNT and CDR2 YYREEE (reference sequence). This CDR3 is CASSLKGGTSYEQYF. The DNA of the CDR3 is TGTGCCAGCAGCTTGAAGGGGGGGACCTCCTACGAGCAGTACTTC.

This chain links TRBV5-4 with TRBJ2-5; 8 bases map to TRBD2. Looked up from germline, CDR1 is SGHNT and CDR2 is YYREEE (reference sequence). The CDR3 spans 14 residues. V was clipped by 6 bases and J by 5 bases; unmatched bases: 9. As DNA, the CDR3 is TGTGCCAGCAACCCCGGCGGGGGGATCGAGACCCAGTACTTC. Translation: CASNPGGGIETQYF.

This chain connects TRBV14 to TRBJ2-3, with a tentative D call TRBD1 (6 bases). The V gene's germline CDR1 is SGHDN and CDR2 FVKESK. V lost 0 bases and J 3 bases, leaving 16 bases between the germline ends. The length of the CDR3 is 17 residues. The CDR3 DNA reads TGTGCCAGCAGCCAAGATGAAATGGGCAGGGGAACAGATACGCAGTATTTT. Encoded protein: CASSQDEMGRGTDTQYF.

The chain is built from TRBV19 and TRBJ2-7; 7 nucleotides match TRBD2. Germline V gene sequence: CDR1 LNHDA, CDR2 SQIVND (reference sequence). The V and J ends lost 4 bases and 0 bases, in that order; junction bases with no gene match: 3. This CDR3 has 14 residues. The CDR3 DNA reads as TGTGCCAGTAGTAGCAGCGGGATCTCCTACGAGCAGTACTTC. This gives the protein CASSSSGISYEQYF.

The J gene is TRBJ2-1, the V gene TRBV29-1; 8 positions agree with TRBD2. The CDR3 length is 13 residues. V lost 7 bases and J lost 5; bases outside the gene matches: 7. CDR1 and CDR2 from the germline V gene are SQVTM and ANQGSEA. CDR3 sequence reads: CSGLANPNNEQFF. CDR3 DNA: TGCAGCGGACTAGCGAACCCTAACAATGAGCAGTTCTTC.

The chain carries TRBV6-1 and TRBJ1-1, with D hard to call. Germline CDR1 reads MNHNS; CDR2 reads SASEGT. V lost 6 bases to trimming and J lost 1 base, with 15 bases between them. This CDR3 spans 15 amino acids. The CDR3 DNA reads TGTGCCAGCAGATCCCGCATAGAATGGAACACTGAAGCTTTCTTT. Amino acid sequence: CASRSRIEWNTEAFF.

The chain links TRBV5-1 to TRBJ2-3; 15 bases map to TRBD2. V dropped 3 bases and J dropped 2; count of bases not matched to a gene: 1. The germline gives CDR1 SGHRS, CDR2 YFSETQ. The length of the CDR3 is 16 residues. The CDR3 region is CASSWTSGRATDTQYF. CDR3 nucleotides: TGCGCCAGCAGCTGGACTAGCGGGAGGGCCACAGATACGCAGTATTTT.

CDR3 region: CASSSDPGLVNEQYF. The CDR3 DNA is TGTGCCAGCAGCTCTGATCCGGGACTAGTGAACGAGCAGTACTTC. The rearrangement joins TRBV5-8 to TRBJ2-7; 8 bases are a match to TRBD2. Germline CDR1 and CDR2: SGHTS and YDEGEE. V dropped 3 bases and J dropped 5; count of bases not matched to a gene: 10. The CDR3 extends over 15 amino acids.

The J gene is TRBJ2-7, the V gene TRBV4-3; 8 nucleotides line up with TRBD1. V lost 3 bases and J lost 1; bases outside the gene matches: 8. Per the germline V gene, CDR1 is LGHNA and CDR2 is YSLEER. This CDR3 has 16 amino acids. CDR3 DNA sequence: TGCGCCAGCAGCCAGCGCCGACAGGGGTATTCCTACGAGCAGTACTTC. Translation: CASSQRRQGYSYEQYF.

The chain employs TRBV29-1 and TRBJ2-5; 11 bases match TRBD2. This CDR3 has 15 residues. Trimming cost V 3 bases and J 2 bases; bases outside gene matches: 5. Germline lookup yields CDR1 SQVTM and CDR2 ANQGSEA. CDR3 DNA sequence: TGCAGCGTTGACCCTAGCGGGAGGCCACAAGAGACCCAGTACTTC. Translated, it gives CSVDPSGRPQETQYF.